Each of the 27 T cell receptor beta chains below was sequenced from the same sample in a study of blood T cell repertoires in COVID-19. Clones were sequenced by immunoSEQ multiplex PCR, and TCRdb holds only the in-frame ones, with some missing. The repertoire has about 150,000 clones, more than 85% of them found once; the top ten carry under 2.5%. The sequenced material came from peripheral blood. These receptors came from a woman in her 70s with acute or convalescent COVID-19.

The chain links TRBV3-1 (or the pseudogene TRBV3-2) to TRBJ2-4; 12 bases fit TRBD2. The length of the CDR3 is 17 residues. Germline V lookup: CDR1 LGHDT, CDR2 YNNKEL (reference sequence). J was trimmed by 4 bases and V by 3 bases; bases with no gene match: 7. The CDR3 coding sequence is TGTGCCAGCAGCCAGGGACTAGCGGGCGCACTAAAAAACATTCAGTACTTC. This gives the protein CASSQGLAGALKNIQYF.

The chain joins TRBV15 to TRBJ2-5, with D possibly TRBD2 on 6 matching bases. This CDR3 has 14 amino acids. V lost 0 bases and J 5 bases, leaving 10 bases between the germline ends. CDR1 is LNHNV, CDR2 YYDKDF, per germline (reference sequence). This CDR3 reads CATSRELSGETQYF. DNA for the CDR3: TGTGCCACCAGCAGAGAACTCAGCGGGGAGACCCAGTACTTC.

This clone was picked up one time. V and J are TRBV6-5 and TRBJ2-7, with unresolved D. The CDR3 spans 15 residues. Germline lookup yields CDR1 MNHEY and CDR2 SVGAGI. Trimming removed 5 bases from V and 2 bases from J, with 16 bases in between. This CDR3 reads CASSPYPGPTYEQYF. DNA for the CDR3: TGTGCCAGCAGTCCCTATCCAGGTCCCACCTACGAGCAGTACTTC.

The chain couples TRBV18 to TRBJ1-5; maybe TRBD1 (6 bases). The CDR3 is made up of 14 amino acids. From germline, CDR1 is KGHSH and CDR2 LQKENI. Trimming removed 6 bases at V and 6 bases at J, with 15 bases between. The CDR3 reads CASSSSGGGQPQHF. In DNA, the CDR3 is TGTGCCAGCTCCTCCTCGGGGGGCGGTCAGCCCCAGCATTTT.

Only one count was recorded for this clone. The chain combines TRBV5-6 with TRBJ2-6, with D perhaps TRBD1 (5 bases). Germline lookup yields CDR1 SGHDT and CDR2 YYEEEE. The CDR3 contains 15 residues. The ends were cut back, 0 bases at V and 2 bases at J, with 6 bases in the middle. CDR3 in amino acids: CASSLETAGANVLTF. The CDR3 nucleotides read TGTGCCAGCAGCTTGGAGACAGCTGGGGCCAACGTCCTGACTTTC.

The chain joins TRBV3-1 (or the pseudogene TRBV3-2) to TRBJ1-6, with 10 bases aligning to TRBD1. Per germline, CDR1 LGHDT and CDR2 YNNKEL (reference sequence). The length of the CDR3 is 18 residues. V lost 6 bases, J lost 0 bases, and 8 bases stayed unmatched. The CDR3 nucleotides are TGTGCCAGCAGTTCCGGACAGGGGGGCTACTCCTATAATTCACCCCTCCACTTT. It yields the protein CASSSGQGGYSYNSPLHF.

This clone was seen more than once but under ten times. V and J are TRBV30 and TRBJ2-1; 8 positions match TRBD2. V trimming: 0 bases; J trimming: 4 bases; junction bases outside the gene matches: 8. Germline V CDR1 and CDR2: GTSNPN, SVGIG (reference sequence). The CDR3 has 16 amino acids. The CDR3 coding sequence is TGTGCCTGGAGTGTACGTTCTAGCGGGCCGTACAATGAGCAGTTCTTC. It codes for CAWSVRSSGPYNEQFF.

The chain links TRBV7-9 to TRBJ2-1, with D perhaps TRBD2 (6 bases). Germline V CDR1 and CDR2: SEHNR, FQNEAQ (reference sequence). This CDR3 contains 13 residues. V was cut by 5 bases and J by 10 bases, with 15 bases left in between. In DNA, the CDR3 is TGTGCCAGCAGCAGTTCGACACGGGGGGAGCAGTTCTTC. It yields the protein CASSSSTRGEQFF.

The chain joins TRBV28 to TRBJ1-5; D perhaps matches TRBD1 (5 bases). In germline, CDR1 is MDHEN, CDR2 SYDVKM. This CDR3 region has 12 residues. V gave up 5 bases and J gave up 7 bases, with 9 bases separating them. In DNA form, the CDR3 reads TGTGCCAGCAGTGAACGGGGGCAGCCCCAGCATTTT. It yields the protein CASSERGQPQHF.

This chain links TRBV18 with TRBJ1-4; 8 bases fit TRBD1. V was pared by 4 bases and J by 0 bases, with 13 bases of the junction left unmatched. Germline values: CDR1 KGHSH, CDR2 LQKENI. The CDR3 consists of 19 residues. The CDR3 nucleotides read TGTGCCAGCTCACGAATGTTTCCGGGACAGGTGACAACTAATGAAAAACTGTTTTTT. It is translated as CASSRMFPGQVTTNEKLFF.

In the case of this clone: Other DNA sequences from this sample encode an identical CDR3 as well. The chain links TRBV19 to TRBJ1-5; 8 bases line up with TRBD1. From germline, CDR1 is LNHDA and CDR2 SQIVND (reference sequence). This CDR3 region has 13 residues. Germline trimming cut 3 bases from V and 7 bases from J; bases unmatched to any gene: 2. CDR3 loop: CASSIQGAQPQHF. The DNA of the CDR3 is TGTGCCAGTAGTATTCAGGGGGCCCAGCCCCAGCATTTT.

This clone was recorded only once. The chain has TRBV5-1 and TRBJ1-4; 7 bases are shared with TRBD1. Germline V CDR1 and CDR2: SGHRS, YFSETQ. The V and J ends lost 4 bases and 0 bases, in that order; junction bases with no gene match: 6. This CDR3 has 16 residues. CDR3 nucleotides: TGCGCCAGCAGCATGACCACAGGGGCAACTAATGAAAAACTGTTTTTT. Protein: CASSMTTGATNEKLFF.

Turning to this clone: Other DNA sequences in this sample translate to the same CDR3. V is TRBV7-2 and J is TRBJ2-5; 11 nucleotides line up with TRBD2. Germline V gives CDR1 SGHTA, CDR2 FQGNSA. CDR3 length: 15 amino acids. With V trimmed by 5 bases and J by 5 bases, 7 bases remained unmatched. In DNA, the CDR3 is TGTGCCAGCAGCCTTAGCGGGGGGGCCGGTGAGACCCAGTACTTC. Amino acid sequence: CASSLSGGAGETQYF.

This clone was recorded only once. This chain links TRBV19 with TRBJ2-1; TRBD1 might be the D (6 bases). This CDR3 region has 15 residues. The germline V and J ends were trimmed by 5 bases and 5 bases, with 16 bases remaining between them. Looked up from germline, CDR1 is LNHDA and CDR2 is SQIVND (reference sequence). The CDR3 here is CASSFGTLLHNEQFF. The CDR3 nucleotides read TGTGCCAGTAGTTTCGGGACACTCCTTCACAATGAGCAGTTCTTC.

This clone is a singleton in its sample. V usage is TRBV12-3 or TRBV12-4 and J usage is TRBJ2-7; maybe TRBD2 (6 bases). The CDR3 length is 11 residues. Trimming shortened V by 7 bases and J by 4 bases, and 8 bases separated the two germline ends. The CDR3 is CASMGGYEQYF. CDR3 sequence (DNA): TGTGCCAGCATGGGGGGATACGAGCAGTACTTC.

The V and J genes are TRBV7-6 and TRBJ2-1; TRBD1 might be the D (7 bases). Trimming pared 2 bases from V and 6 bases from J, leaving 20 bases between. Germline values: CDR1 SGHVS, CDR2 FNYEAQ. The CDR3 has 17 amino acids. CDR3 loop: CASSLQGGAVTTNEQFF. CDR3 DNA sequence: TGTGCCAGCAGCTTACAGGGGGGCGCGGTGACCACCAATGAGCAGTTCTTC.

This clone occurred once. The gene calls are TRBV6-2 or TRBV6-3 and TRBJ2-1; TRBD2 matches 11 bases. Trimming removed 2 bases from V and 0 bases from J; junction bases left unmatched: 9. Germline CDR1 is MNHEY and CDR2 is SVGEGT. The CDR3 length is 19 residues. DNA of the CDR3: TGTGCCAGCAGTTACCGACTAGCGGGGTCCTTGAGCTCCTACAATGAGCAGTTCTTC. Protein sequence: CASSYRLAGSLSSYNEQFF.

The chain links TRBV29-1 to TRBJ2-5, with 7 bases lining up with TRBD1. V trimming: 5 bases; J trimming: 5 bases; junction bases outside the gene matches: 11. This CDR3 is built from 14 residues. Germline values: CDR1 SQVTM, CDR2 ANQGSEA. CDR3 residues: CSVYKQGSWETQYF. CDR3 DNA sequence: TGCAGCGTTTACAAACAGGGGTCGTGGGAGACCCAGTACTTC. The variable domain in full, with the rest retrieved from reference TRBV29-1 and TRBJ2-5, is SAVISQKPSRDICQRGTSLTIQCQVDSQVTMMFWYRQQPGQSLTLIATANQGSEATYESGFVIDKFPISRPNLTFSTLTVSNMSPEDSSIYLCSVYKQGSWETQYFGPGTRLLVL.

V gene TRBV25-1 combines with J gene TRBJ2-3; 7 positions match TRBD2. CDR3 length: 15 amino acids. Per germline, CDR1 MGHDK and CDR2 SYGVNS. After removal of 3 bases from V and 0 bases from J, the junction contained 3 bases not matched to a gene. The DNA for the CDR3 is TGTGCCAGCAGTGAGGGGGGGGTTAGCACAGATACGCAGTATTTT. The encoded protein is CASSEGGVSTDTQYF.

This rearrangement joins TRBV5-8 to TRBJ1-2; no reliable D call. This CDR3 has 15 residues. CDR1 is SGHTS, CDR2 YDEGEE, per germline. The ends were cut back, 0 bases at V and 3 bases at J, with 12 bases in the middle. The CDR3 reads CASSLAPGNHYGYTF. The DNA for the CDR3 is TGTGCCAGCAGCTTGGCCCCAGGAAACCACTATGGCTACACCTTC.

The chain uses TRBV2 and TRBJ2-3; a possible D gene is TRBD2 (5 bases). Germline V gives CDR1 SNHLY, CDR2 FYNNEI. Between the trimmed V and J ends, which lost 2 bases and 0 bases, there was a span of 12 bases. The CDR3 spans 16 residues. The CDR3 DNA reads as TGTGCCAGCAGTGAACGGGGTATCCCCAGCACAGATACGCAGTATTTT. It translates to CASSERGIPSTDTQYF. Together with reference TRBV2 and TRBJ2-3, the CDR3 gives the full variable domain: EPEVTQTPSHQVTQMGQEVILRCVPISNHLYFYWYRQILGQKVEFLVSFYNNEISEKSEIFDDQFSVERPDGSNFTLKIRSTKLEDSAMYFCASSERGIPSTDTQYFGPGTRLTVL.

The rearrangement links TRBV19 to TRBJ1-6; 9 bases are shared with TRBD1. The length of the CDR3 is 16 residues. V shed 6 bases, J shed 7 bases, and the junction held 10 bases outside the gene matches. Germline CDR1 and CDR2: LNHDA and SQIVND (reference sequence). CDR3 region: CASSLNTGTGNSPLHF. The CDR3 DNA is TGTGCCAGTAGCCTAAACACCGGGACAGGGAATTCACCCCTCCACTTT.

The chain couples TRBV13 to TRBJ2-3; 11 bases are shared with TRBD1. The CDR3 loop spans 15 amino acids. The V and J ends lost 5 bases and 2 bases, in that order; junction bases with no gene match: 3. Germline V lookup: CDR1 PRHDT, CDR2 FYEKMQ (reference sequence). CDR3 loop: CASSKGQGATDTQYF. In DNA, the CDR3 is TGTGCCAGCAGCAAAGGACAGGGGGCCACAGATACGCAGTATTTT.

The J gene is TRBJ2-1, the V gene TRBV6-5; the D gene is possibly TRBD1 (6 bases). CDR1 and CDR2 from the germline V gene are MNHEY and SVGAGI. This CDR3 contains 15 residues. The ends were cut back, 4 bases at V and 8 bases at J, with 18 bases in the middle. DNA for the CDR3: TGTGCCAGCAGTTTCCGGGACACTTCGTCGGATGAGCAGTTCTTC. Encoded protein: CASSFRDTSSDEQFF.

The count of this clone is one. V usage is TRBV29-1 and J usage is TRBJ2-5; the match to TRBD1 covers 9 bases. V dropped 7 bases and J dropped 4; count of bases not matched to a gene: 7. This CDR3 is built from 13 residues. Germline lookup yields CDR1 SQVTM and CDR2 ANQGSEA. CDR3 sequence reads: CSAKDRGLETQYF. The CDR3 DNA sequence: TGCAGCGCCAAGGACAGGGGTCTAGAGACCCAGTACTTC.

The CDR3 DNA reads as TGTGCCAGCAGCTACACAGGGGGCGCACCAGATACGCAGTATTTT. It yields the protein CASSYTGGAPDTQYF. This chain uses TRBV2 with TRBJ2-3; TRBD1 aligns across 9 bases. The CDR3 contains 15 residues. Germline values: CDR1 SNHLY, CDR2 FYNNEI. The ends lost 6 bases at V and 4 bases at J; junction bases unmatched: 8. Using reference TRBV2 and TRBJ2-3 for the parts outside the CDR3, the full variable domain is EPEVTQTPSHQVTQMGQEVILRCVPISNHLYFYWYRQILGQKVEFLVSFYNNEISEKSEIFDDQFSVERPDGSNFTLKIRSTKLEDSAMYFCASSYTGGAPDTQYFGPGTRLTVL.

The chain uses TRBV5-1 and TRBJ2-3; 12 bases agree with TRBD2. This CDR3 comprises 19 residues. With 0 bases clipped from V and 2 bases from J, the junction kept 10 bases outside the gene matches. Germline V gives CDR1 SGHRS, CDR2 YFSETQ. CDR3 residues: CASSLGLMTSGGSTDTQYF. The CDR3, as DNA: TGCGCCAGCAGCTTGGGCCTTATGACTAGCGGGGGCTCCACAGATACGCAGTATTTT.